The clone carrying this TCR beta chain was observed a handful of times. Two replicates per tumor sample, mostly from 4 to 5.5 ug of genomic DNA. Profiling relied on immunoSEQ multiplex PCR, and the TCRdb table lists in-frame clones only, not all of them. The sample consists of some 15,000 clones, roughly two fifths of them appearing once. These data originate in a study of neoadjuvant anti-PD-1 for oral cavity cancer. The CDR3 covers 18 residues. Time point denoted: after neoadjuvant nivolumab, at surgical resection. The chain recombines TRBV21-1 with TRBJ2-7; TRBD2 is the table's D call and was not checked against the DNA. TRBV21-1 is an annotated pseudogene. The sequence came from a person aged 35 to 85 with oral cavity squamous cell carcinoma. The input for sequencing was tumor tissue, taken after nivolumab (anti-PD-1) treatment. CDR3 sequence: CASSKIGKEGLILYEQYF. The CDR3, as DNA: TGTGCCAGCAGCAAAATCGGTAAAGAGGGACTTATCCTTTACGAGCAGTACTTC.